The T cell receptor beta chain described here comes from a study of CD8 T cells in Susac syndrome. Sequencing of TCR beta was undertaken in CD8+ and CD4+ T cells derived from blood. TEMRA cells were FACS-enriched and CD8+ and CD4+ T cells negatively isolated. RNA totalling roughly 0.5 to 1 ug underwent reverse transcription with random hexamers. An immunoSEQ multiplex PCR generated amplified TCR beta CDR3 products spanning 54 Vbeta and 13 Jbeta. MiXCR, run by TCRdb on the immunoSEQ multiplex PCR reads, gives a single entry per CDR3 protein. This table holds some 300,000 distinct CDR3 sequences, 70% to 90% found once. CDR3 length: 16 amino acids. Looked up from germline, CDR1 is KGHDR and CDR2 is SFDVKD. With 2 bases removed from V and 1 base from J, the gap between germline ends came to 13 bases.

This TCR derives from a human donor with multiple sclerosis. Sequencing was carried out using CD8+ T cells from PBMCs. The chain has TRBV24-1 and TRBJ2-5, with a tentative D call TRBD1 (6 bases). The CDR3 coding sequence is TGTGCCACCAGTGATTCGGACAGAACGACCCAAGAGACCCAGTACTTC. Its protein product is CATSDSDRTTQETQYF.